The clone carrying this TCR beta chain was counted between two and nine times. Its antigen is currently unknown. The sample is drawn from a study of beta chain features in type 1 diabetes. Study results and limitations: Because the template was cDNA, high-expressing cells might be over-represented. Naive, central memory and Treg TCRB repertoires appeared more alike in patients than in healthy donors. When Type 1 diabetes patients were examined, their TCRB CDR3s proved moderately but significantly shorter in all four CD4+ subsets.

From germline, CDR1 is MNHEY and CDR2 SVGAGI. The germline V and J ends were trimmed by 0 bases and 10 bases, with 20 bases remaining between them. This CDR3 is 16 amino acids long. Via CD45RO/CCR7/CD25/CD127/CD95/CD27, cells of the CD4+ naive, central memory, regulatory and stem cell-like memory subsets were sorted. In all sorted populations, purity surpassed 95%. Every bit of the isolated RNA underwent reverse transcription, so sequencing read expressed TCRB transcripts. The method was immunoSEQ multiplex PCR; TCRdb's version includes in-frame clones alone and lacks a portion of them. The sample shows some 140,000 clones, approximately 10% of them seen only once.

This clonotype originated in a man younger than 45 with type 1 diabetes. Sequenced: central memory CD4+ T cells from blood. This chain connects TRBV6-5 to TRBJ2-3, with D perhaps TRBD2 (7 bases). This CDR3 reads CASSYSVGGGTSPQYF. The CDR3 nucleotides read TGTGCCAGCAGTTACTCGGTGGGCGGGGGCACCTCCCCGCAGTATTTT.